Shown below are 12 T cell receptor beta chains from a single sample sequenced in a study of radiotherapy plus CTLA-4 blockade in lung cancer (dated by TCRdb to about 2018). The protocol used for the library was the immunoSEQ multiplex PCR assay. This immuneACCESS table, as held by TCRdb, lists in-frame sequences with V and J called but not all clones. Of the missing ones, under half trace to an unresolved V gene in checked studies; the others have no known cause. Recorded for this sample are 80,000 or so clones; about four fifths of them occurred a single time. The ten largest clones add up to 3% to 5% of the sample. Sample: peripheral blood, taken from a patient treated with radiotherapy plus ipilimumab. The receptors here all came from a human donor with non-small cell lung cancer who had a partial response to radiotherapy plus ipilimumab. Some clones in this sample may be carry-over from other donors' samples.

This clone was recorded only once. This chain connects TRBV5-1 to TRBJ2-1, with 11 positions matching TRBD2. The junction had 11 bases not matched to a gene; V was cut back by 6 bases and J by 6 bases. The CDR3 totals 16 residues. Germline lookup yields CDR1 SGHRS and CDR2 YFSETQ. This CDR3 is CASTLSLAGGFNEQFF. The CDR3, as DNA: TGCGCCAGCACACTCTCTCTAGCGGGGGGCTTCAATGAGCAGTTCTTC.

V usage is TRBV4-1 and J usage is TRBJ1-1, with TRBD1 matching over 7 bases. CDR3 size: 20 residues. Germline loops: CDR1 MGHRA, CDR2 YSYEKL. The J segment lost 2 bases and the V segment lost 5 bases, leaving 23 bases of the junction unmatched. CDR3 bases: TGCGCCAGCAGCTACCGAGTCCCTCCGGAACCGGACAGGAGAAACACTGAAGCTTTCTTT. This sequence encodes CASSYRVPPEPDRRNTEAFF.

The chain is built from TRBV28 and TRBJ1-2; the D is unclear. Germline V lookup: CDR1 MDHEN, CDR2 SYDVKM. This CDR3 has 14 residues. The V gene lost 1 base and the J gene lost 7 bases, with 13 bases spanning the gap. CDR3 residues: CASSLLRVLGGYTF. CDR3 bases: TGTGCCAGCAGTTTATTGAGGGTATTGGGTGGCTACACCTTC.

CDR3: CASSPTTANNSPLHF. The CDR3 bases are TGTGCCAGCAGCCCAACCACCGCTAACAATTCACCCCTCCACTTT. The V gene is TRBV7-9, the J gene TRBJ1-6; D remains unclear. Trimming took off 5 bases at V and 7 bases at J, with 15 bases between the two ends. This CDR3 is 15 amino acids long. CDR1 and CDR2 from the germline V gene are SEHNR and FQNEAQ (reference sequence).

The CDR3 loop is CASSFTDSRNTGELFF. Written as DNA, the CDR3 is TGTGCCAGCAGCTTCACGGACAGTCGGAACACCGGGGAGCTGTTTTTT. The chain carries TRBV7-6 and TRBJ2-2; the D gene is possibly TRBD1 (6 bases). The V end lost 3 bases, the J end lost 1 base, and 12 bases lay between the germline ends. Germline lookup yields CDR1 SGHVS and CDR2 FNYEAQ. The CDR3 is made up of 16 amino acids.

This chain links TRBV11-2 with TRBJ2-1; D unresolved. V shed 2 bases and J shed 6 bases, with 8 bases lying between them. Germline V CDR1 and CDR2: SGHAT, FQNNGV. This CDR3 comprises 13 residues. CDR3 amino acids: CASSLTLPNEQFF. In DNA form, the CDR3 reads TGTGCCAGCAGCTTAACTCTTCCCAATGAGCAGTTCTTC.

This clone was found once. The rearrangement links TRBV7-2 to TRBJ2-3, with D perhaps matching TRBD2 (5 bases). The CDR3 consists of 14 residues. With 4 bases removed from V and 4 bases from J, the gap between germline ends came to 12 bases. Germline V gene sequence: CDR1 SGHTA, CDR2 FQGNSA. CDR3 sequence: CASSSFPRADTQYF. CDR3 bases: TGTGCCAGCAGCTCATTCCCGAGGGCAGATACGCAGTATTTT.

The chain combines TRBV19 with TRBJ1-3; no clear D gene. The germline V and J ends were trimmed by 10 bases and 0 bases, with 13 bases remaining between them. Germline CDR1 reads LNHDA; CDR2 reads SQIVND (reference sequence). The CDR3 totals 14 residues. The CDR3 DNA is TGTGCCACCGGGGAGAGAGGCTCTGGAAACACCATATATTTT. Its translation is CATGERGSGNTIYF.

CDR3 coding DNA: TGTGCCAGCAGCTTACCAACCGGGACTAGCGGTAGCACAGATACGCAGTATTTT. Its protein is CASSLPTGTSGSTDTQYF. The chain is built from TRBV7-3 and TRBJ2-3; TRBD2 matches at 11 bases. The CDR3 runs to 18 residues. V lost 2 bases and J lost 0; bases outside the gene matches: 7. Germline CDR1 is SGHTA and CDR2 is FQGTGA.

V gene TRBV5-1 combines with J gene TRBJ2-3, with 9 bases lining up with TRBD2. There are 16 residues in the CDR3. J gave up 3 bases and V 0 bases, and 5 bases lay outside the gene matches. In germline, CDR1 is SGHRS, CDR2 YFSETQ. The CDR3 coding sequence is TGCGCCAGCAGCTTGGCCAGCGGGGGGCGAACAGATACGCAGTATTTT. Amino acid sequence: CASSLASGGRTDTQYF.

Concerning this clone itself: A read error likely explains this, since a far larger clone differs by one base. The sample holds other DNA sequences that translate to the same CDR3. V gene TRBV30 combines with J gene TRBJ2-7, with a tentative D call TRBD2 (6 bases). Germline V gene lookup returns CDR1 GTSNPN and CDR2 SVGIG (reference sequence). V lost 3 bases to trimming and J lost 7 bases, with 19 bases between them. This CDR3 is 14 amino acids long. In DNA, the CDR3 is TGTGCCTGGAGAGTAGGAAGCGGGCGAAGTGAGCAGTACTTC. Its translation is CAWRVGSGRSEQYF.

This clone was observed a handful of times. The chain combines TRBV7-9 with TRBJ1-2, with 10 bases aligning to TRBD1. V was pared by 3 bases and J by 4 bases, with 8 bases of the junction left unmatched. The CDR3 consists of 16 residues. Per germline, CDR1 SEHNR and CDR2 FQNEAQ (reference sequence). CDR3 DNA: TGTGCCAGCAGCTTTGTGACAGGGGGCGCGGGCTATGGCTACACCTTC. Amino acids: CASSFVTGGAGYGYTF.